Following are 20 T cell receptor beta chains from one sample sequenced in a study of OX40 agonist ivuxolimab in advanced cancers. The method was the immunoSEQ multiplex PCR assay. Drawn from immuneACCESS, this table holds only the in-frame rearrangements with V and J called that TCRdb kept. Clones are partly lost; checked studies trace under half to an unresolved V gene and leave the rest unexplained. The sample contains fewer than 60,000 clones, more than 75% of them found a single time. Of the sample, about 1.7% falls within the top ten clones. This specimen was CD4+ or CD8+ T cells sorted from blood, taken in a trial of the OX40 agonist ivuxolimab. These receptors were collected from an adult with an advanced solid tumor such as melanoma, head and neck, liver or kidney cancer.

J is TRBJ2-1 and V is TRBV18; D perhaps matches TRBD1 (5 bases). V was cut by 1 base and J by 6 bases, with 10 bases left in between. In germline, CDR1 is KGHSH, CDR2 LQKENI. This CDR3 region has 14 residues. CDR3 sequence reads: CASSPLPRANEQFF. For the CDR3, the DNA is TGTGCCAGCTCACCACTTCCCAGGGCCAATGAGCAGTTCTTC.

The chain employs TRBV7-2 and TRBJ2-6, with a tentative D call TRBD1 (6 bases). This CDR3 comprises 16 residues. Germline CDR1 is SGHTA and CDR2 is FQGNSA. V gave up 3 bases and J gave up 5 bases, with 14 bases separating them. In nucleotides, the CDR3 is TGTGCCAGCAGCTTTTCCCCGAGGGGGAGGGCCAACGTCCTGACTTTC. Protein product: CASSFSPRGRANVLTF.

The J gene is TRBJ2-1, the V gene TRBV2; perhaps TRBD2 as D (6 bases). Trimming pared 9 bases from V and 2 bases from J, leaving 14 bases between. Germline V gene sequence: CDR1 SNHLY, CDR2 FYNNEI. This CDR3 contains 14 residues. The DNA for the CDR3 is TGTGCCAGTAACTGGAGGGCCGCCTACAATGAGCAGTTCTTC. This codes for CASNWRAAYNEQFF.

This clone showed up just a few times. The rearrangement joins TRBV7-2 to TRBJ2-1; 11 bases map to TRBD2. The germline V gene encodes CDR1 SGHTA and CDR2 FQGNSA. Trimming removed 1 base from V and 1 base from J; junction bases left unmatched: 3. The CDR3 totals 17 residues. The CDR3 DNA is TGTGCCAGCAGCTTAGATACTAGCGGGAGATCCTACAATGAGCAGTTCTTC. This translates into CASSLDTSGRSYNEQFF.

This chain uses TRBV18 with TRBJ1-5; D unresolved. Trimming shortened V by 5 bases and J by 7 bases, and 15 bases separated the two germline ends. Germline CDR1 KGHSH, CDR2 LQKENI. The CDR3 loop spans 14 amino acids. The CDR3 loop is CASSEYSAGQPQHF. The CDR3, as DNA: TGTGCCAGCTCAGAATACAGTGCGGGACAGCCCCAGCATTTT.

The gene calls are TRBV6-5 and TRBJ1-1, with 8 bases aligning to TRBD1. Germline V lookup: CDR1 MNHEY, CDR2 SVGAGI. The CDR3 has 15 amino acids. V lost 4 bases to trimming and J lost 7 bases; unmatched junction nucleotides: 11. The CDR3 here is CASSSLGQAKIEAFF. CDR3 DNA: TGTGCCAGCAGTTCCCTGGGACAGGCGAAAATTGAAGCTTTCTTT.

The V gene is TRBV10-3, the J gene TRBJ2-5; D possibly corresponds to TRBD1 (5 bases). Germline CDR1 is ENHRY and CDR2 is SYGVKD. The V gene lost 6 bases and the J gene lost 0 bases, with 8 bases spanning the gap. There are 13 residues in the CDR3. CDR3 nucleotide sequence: TGTGCCATCAGCCAGACAGACCAAGAGACCCAGTACTTC. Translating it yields CAISQTDQETQYF.

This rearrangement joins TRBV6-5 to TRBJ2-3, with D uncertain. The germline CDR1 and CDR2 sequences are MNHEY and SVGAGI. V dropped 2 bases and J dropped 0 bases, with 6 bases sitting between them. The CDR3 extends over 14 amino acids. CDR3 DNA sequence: TGTGCCAGCAGTTACCGAGAGAGCACAGATACGCAGTATTTT. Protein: CASSYRESTDTQYF.

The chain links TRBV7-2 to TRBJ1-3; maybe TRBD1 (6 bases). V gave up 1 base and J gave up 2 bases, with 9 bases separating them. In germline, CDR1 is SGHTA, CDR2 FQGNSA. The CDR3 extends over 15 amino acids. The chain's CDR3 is CASSLVGGPGNTIYF. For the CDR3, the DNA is TGTGCCAGCAGCTTAGTTGGGGGGCCTGGAAACACCATATATTTT.

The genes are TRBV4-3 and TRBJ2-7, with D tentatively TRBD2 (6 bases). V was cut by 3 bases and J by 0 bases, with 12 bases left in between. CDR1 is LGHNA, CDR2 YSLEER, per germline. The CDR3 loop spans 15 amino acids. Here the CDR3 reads CASSHSAGLSYEQYF. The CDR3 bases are TGCGCCAGCAGCCATTCAGCGGGCCTCTCCTACGAGCAGTACTTC.

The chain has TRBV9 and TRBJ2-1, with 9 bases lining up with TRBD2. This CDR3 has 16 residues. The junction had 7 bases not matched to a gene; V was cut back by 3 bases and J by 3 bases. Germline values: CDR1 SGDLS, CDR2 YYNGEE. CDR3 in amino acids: CASSGARGGLYNEQFF. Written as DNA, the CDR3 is TGTGCCAGCAGCGGAGCGCGGGGGGGACTCTACAATGAGCAGTTCTTC.

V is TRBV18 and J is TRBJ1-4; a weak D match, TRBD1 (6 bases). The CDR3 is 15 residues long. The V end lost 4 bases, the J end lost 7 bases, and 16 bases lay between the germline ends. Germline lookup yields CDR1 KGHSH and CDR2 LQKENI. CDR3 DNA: TGTGCCAGCTCACTAAGACAGGCGCCTGGTGAAAAACTGTTTTTT. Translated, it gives CASSLRQAPGEKLFF.

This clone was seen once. The CDR3 region is CASSLGYSGNTIYF. In DNA form, the CDR3 reads TGTGCCAGCAGTTTGGGCTACTCTGGAAACACCATATATTTT. The rearrangement links TRBV28 to TRBJ1-3, with D uncertain. V lost 3 bases, J lost 0 bases, and 6 bases lay in between. CDR3 length equals 14 residues. Germline CDR1 is MDHEN and CDR2 is SYDVKM.

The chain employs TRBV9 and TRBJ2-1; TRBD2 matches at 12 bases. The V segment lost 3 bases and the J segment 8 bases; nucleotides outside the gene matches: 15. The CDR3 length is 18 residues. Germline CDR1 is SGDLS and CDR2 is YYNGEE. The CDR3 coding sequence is TGTGCCAGCAGCGCCCCCCGGCGGGGGCTAGCGGGAGGGCATGAGCAGTTCTTC. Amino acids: CASSAPRRGLAGGHEQFF.

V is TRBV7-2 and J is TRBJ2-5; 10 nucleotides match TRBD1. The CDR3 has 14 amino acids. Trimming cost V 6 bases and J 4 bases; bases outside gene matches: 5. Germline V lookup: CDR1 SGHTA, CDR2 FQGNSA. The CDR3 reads CASSMTGGVETQYF. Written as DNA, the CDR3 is TGTGCCAGCAGTATGACAGGGGGCGTAGAGACCCAGTACTTC.

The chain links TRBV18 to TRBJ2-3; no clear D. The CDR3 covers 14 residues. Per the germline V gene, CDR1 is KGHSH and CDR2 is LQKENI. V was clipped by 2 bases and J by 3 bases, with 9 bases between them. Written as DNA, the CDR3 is TGTGCCAGCTCACCAATATCTGGGACAGATACGCAGTATTTT. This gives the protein CASSPISGTDTQYF.

The CDR3 loop reads CASSARKGGPRSNQPQHF. As DNA, the CDR3 is TGTGCCAGCAGCGCCCGAAAGGGCGGACCGCGATCCAATCAGCCCCAGCATTTT. This sequence joins TRBV5-4 and TRBJ1-5, with D unclear. Trimming left V 4 bases short and J 3 bases short, with 23 bases between. The CDR3 totals 18 residues. In germline, CDR1 is SGHNT, CDR2 YYREEE (reference sequence).

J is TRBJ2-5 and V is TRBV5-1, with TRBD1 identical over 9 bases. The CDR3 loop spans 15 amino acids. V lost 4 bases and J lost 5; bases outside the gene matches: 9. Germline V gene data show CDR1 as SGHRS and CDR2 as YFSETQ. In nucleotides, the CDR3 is TGCGCCAGCAGCATAGTACAGGGGGCAGGGGAGACCCAGTACTTC. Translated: CASSIVQGAGETQYF.

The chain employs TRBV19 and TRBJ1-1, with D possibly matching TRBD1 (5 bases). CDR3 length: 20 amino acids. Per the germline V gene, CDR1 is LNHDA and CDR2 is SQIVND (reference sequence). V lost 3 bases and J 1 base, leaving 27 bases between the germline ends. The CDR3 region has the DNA TGTGCCAGTAGTATCGTTGCAAGGGGCAGGCCCGGGCGCGGGAACACTGAAGCTTTCTTT. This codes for CASSIVARGRPGRGNTEAFF.

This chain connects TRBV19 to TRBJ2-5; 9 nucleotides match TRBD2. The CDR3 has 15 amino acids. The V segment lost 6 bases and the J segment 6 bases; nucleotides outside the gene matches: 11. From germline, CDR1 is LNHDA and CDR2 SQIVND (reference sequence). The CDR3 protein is CASSSAGTSIKTQYF. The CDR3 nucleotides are TGTGCCAGTAGCTCCGCCGGGACTAGCATAAAGACCCAGTACTTC.